Presented here are 4 T cell receptor beta chains from one specimen sequenced in a study of blood T cell repertoires in COVID-19. TCRdb's table, derived via immunoSEQ multiplex PCR, lists solely in-frame clones and lacks some. The table includes about 65,000 clones, 93% detected once. Source material: peripheral blood. These receptors originate from a man between 65 and 79 years old with active COVID-19.

The CDR3, as DNA: TGTGCCAGCAGCCGAAATACCGGGACTGGAGACTACGAGCAGTACTTC. Residues: CASSRNTGTGDYEQYF. The chain employs TRBV7-6 and TRBJ2-7; weak D call: TRBD2 (6 bases). Germline V gene sequence: CDR1 SGHVS, CDR2 FNYEAQ. The CDR3 runs to 16 residues. V shed 5 bases and J shed 3 bases, with 20 bases lying between them.

This clone turned up a few times. CDR3 DNA: TGCGCCAGCAGTCTATCAGGGGGCGCAAGGACCGTCAGGAGTGGAAACACCATATATTTT. It specifies CASSLSGGARTVRSGNTIYF. The gene calls are TRBV10-1 and TRBJ1-3, with 8 bases identical to TRBD1. Germline V gene sequence: CDR1 WNHNN, CDR2 SYGVQD (reference sequence). V lost 5 bases and J lost 3; bases outside the gene matches: 21. The CDR3 loop spans 20 amino acids.

The chain links TRBV9 to TRBJ2-2, with 9 bases lining up with TRBD1. From germline, CDR1 is SGDLS and CDR2 YYNGEE. V gave up 2 bases and J gave up 5 bases; unmatched junction bases: 4. This CDR3 has 15 amino acids. The CDR3 DNA reads TGTGCCAGCAGCGTCTTACAGGGGGCTACCGGGGAGCTGTTTTTT. Residues: CASSVLQGATGELFF.

The chain combines TRBV15 with TRBJ2-7, with TRBD1 as a possible D gene (6 bases). The CDR3 consists of 14 residues. Trimming shortened V by 4 bases and J by 0 bases, and 10 bases separated the two germline ends. Germline lookup yields CDR1 LNHNV and CDR2 YYDKDF (reference sequence). CDR3 in DNA: TGTGCCACCAGCACGGACAGAACCTCCTACGAGCAGTACTTC. It is translated as CATSTDRTSYEQYF.